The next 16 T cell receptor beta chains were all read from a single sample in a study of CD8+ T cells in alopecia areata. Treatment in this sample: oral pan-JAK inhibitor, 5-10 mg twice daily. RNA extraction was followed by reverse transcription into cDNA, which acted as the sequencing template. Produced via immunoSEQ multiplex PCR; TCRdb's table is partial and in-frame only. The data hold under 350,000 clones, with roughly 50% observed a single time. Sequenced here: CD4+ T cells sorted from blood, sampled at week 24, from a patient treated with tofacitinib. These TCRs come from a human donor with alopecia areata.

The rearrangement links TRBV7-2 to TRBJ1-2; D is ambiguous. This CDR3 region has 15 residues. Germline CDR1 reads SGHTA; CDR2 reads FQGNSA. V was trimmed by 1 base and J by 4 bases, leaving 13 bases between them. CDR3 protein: CASSLESAVVYGYTF. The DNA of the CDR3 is TGTGCCAGCAGCTTAGAAAGTGCAGTAGTCTATGGCTACACCTTC.

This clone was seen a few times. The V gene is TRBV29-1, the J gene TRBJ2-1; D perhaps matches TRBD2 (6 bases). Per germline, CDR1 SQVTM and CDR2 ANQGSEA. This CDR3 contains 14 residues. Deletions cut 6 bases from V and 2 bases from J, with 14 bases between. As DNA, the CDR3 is TGCAGCGTGCTCGCGGGGAGTACCTACAATGAGCAGTTCTTC. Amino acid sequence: CSVLAGSTYNEQFF.

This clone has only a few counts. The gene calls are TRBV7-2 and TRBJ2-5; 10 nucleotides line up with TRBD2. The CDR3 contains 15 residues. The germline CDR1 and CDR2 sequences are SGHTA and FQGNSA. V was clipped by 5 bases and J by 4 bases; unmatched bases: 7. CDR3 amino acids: CASSPIAGGGETQYF. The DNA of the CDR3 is TGTGCCAGCAGCCCAATAGCGGGGGGCGGAGAGACCCAGTACTTC.

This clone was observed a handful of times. For the CDR3, the DNA is TGTGCCTGGTGGGGACGGACCCCGAATCAGCCCCAGCATTTT. Translated, it gives CAWWGRTPNQPQHF. The V gene is TRBV30, the J gene TRBJ1-5; perhaps TRBD1 as D (5 bases). CDR1 GTSNPN and CDR2 SVGIG come from the germline V gene (reference sequence). The CDR3 spans 14 residues. The germline V and J ends were trimmed by 5 bases and 4 bases, with 15 bases remaining between them. Full variable domain (missing parts from reference TRBV30 and TRBJ1-5): SQTIHQWPATLVQPVGSPLSLECTVEGTSNPNLYWYRQAAGRGLQLLFYSVGIGQISSEVPQNLSASRPQDRQFILSSKKLLLSDSGFYLCAWWGRTPNQPQHFGDGTRLSIL.

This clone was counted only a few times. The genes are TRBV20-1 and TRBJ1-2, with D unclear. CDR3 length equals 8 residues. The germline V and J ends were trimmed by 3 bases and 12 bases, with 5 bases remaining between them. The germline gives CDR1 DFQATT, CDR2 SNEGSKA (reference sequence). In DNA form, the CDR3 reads TGCAGTGCTAGCGGAGACACCTTC. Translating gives CSASGDTF.

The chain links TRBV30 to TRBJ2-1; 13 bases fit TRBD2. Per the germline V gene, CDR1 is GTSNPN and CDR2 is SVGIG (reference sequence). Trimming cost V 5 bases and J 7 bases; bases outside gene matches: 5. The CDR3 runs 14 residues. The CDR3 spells CAWRTSGGANEQFF. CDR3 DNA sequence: TGTGCCTGGCGCACTAGCGGGGGGGCAAATGAGCAGTTCTTC. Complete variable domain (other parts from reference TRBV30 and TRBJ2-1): SQTIHQWPATLVQPVGSPLSLECTVEGTSNPNLYWYRQAAGRGLQLLFYSVGIGQISSEVPQNLSASRPQDRQFILSSKKLLLSDSGFYLCAWRTSGGANEQFFGPGTRLTVL.

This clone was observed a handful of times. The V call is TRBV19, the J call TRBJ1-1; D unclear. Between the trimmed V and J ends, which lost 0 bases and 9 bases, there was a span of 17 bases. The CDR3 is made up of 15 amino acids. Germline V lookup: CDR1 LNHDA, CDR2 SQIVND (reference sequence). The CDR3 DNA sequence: TGTGCCAGTAGTATAGATCGGGAGAGCAGAGGGAAAGCTTTCTTT. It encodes CASSIDRESRGKAFF.

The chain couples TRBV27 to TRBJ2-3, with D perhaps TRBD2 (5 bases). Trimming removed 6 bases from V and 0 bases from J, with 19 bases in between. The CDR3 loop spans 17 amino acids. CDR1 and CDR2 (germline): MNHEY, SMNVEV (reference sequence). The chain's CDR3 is CASSSTTGGTSTDTQYF. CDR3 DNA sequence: TGTGCCAGCAGCTCTACGACTGGAGGAACTAGCACAGATACGCAGTATTTT.

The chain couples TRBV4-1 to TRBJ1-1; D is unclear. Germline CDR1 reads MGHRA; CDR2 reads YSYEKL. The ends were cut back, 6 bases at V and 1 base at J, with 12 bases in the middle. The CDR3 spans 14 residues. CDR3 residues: CASRGHLKNTEAFF. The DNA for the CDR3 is TGCGCCAGCAGAGGGCATTTAAAGAACACTGAAGCTTTCTTT.

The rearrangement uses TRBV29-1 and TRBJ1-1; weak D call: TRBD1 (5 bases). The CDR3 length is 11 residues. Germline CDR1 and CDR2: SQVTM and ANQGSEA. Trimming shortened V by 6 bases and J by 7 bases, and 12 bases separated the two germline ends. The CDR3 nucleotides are TGCAGCGTCCGGGACCTATATGAAGCTTTCTTT. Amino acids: CSVRDLYEAFF.

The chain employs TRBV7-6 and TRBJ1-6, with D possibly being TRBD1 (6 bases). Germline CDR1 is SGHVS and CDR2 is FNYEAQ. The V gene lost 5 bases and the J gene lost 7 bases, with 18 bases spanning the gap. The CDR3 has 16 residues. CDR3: CASSRSSRGSNSPLHF. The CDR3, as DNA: TGTGCCAGCAGCCGATCCAGCAGGGGTAGCAATTCACCCCTCCACTTT.

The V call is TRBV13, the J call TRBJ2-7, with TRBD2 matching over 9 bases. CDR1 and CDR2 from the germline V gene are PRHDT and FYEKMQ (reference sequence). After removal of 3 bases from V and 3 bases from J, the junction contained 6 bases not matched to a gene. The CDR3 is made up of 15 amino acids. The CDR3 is CASSFFSGGRYEQYF. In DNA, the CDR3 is TGTGCCAGCAGCTTCTTTAGCGGGGGCCGCTACGAGCAGTACTTC.

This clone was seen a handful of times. CDR3 sequence reads: CASSPPSYGYTF. The CDR3 bases are TGTGCCAGCAGTCCTCCCAGCTATGGCTACACCTTC. The chain recombines TRBV28 with TRBJ1-2; no clear D gene. CDR3 length: 12 amino acids. The V and J ends lost 5 bases and 4 bases respectively, with 8 bases between them. Per germline, CDR1 MDHEN and CDR2 SYDVKM.

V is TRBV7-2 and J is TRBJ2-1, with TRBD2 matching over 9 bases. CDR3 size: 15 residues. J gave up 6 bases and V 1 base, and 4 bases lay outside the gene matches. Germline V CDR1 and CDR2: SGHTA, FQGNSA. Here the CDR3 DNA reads TGTGCCAGCAGCTTAGTTGGCGGGGGGGCCAATGAGCAGTTCTTC. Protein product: CASSLVGGGANEQFF.

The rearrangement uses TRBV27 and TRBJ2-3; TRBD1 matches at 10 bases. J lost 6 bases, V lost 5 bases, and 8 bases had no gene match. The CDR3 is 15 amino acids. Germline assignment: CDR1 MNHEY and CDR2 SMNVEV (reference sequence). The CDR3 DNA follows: TGTGCCAGCAGTCCCTTGACAGGGGGCTCTGATACGCAGTATTTT. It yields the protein CASSPLTGGSDTQYF.

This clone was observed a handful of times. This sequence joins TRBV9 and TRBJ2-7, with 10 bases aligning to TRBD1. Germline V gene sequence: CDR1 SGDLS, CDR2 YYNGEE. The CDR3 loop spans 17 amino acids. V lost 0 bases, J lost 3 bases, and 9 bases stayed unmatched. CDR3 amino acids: CASSVGDPGQGVYEQYF. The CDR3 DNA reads TGTGCCAGCAGCGTAGGGGACCCTGGACAGGGGGTCTACGAGCAGTACTTC.